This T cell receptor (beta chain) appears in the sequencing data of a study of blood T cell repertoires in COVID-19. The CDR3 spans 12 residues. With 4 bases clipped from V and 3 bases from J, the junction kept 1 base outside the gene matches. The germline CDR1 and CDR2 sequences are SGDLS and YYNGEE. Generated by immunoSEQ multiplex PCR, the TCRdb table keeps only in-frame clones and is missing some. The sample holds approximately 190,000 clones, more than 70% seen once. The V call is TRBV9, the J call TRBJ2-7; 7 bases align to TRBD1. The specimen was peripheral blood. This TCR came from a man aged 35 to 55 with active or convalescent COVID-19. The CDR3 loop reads CASSQGDYEQYF. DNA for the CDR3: TGTGCCAGCAGCCAGGGGGACTACGAGCAGTACTTC.